The clone carrying this T cell receptor (beta chain) has just one count. Some clones are missing from TCRdb's copy, which holds only in-frame ones; the method was immunoSEQ multiplex PCR. This sample has 300,000 to 400,000 clones, with roughly 90% found just once. Participants came from roughly 25 US areas, aged about 18 to 89 years. Clinical histories supplied by participants themselves formed the basis of cohort assignment. This sample is drawn from a study of blood T cell repertoires in COVID-19. Study background: There were acute and convalescent COVID-19 samples, and they came from the United States, Italy and Spain. PBMCs, B-cell-depleted T cells, or T cells were the source of the cDNA or gDNA that made up the material.

The CDR3 length is 13 residues. CDR1 and CDR2 from the germline V gene are SNHLY and FYNNEI. Trimming removed 6 bases from V and 6 bases from J; junction bases left unmatched: 5. This TCR derives from a woman under 40 with acute COVID-19. Specimen: PBMCs or T cells enriched from blood (not recorded which). The chain combines TRBV2 with TRBJ2-3; 8 positions match TRBD2. The CDR3: CASRLAAPDTQYF. As DNA, the CDR3 is TGTGCCAGCAGACTAGCGGCCCCCGATACGCAGTATTTT.